These T cell receptor beta chains were read from a single sample in a study of blood T cell repertoires in COVID-19. Assay used: immunoSEQ multiplex PCR; TCRdb lists only in-frame clones, some missing. This table holds around 250,000 clones, 82% found once. Sequencing used peripheral blood. The source of these receptors is a woman under 30 with acute or convalescent COVID-19. Both conserved end residues are part of each CDR3. Fields, in order: D gene, V gene, clone size, J gene, CDR3 DNA, CDR3 protein. A D gene is named only where the DNA matches it firmly. Part of the rows lack a size; the others show once, few, many or a class for expanded clones.

TRBD2,TRBV9,NA,TRBJ2-3,TGTGCCAGCAGCGCAGGACTGAAAGGGAGGGTCACAGATACGCAGTATTTT,CASSAGLKGRVTDTQYF
TRBD2,TRBV30,many,TRBJ2-4,TGTGCCTGGAGACTAGCGGGAGCCAAAAACATTCAGTACTTC,CAWRLAGAKNIQYF
NA,TRBV7-2,NA,TRBJ1-2,TGTGCCAGCAGCTTAGGAACGGGGGTCCCCTACTATGGCTACACCTTC,CASSLGTGVPYYGYTF
NA,TRBV11-2,NA,TRBJ2-7,TGTGCCAGCAGCTTAGGATGGCCCCCAGGCTCCTACGAGCAGTACTTC,CASSLGWPPGSYEQYF
TRBD1,TRBV7-9,NA,TRBJ2-3,TGTGCCAGCAGCTTAACTAAGGGGGCCTGGGATACGCAGTATTTT,CASSLTKGAWDTQYF
TRBD2,TRBV2,NA,TRBJ2-2,TGTGCCAGCAGTGAGAGAGCGGGAGGGCCCGGCGGGGAGCTGTTTTTT,CASSERAGGPGGELFF
TRBD1,TRBV6-2/TRBV6-3,few,TRBJ1-4,TGTGCCAGCAGCGACGGGACAGAGGCCGAAAAACTGTTTTTT,CASSDGTEAEKLFF
NA,TRBV12-3/TRBV12-4,NA,TRBJ1-5,TGTGCCAGCAGGTCATTAGGCAATCAGCCCCAGCATTTT,CASRSLGNQPQHF
TRBD2,TRBV13,NA,TRBJ2-7,TGTGCCAGCAGCCCCCAGTCGGGAGCGGGAGCATCCTACGAGCAGTACTTC,CASSPQSGAGASYEQYF
TRBD2,TRBV12-5,NA,TRBJ2-3,TGTGCTAGTGGTTTGGTACCGGGAGGCGGGACAGATACGCAGTATTTT,CASGLVPGGGTDTQYF
NA,TRBV4-3,NA,TRBJ2-7,TGCGCCAGCAGCCAAGATGGGGCGAGTTTTACCTACGAGCAGTACTTC,CASSQDGASFTYEQYF
NA,TRBV6-2/TRBV6-3,once,TRBJ1-1,TGTGCCAGCAGTTACTCGATGAGGAGTCCATGGAGAGTCACTGAAGCTTTCTTT,CASSYSMRSPWRVTEAFF
NA,TRBV28,NA,TRBJ1-2,TGTGCCAGCAGTCAACCCGTTTGGGGAGAGCTAAACTATGGCTACACCTTC,CASSQPVWGELNYGYTF
TRBD1,TRBV5-1,NA,TRBJ2-2,TGCGCCAGCAGCCCACCGGGACCGGACAGGGTTAACACCGGGGAGCTGTTTTTT,CASSPPGPDRVNTGELFF
NA,TRBV6-2/TRBV6-3,NA,TRBJ1-5,TGTGCCAGCAGTGACCGACGGGCAGGGGCAGCTCTATATAGCAATCAGCCCCAGCATTTT,CASSDRRAGAALYSNQPQHF
TRBD1,TRBV7-9,NA,TRBJ2-1,TGTGCCAGCAGCTTAGGCCGCGGGACAGGAACTAATGATGGGCAGTTCTTC,CASSLGRGTGTNDGQFF
NA,TRBV7-7,NA,TRBJ2-7,TGTGCTAGCAGCTTAGCCTCGGGAACGGGAGAGCAGTACTTC,CASSLASGTGEQYF
NA,TRBV6-6,NA,TRBJ1-6,TGTGCCACCTCGCCGGGACTGTATAATTCACCCCTCCACTTT,CATSPGLYNSPLHF
NA,TRBV9,NA,TRBJ2-7,TGTGCCAGCAGCGCAAATGAGGGGGCCTACGAGCAGTACTTC,CASSANEGAYEQYF
NA,TRBV29-1,NA,TRBJ2-7,TGCAGCGTTGAGGGCACCGGTTACGAGCAGTACTTC,CSVEGTGYEQYF
NA,TRBV7-8,NA,TRBJ1-5,TGTGCCAGCAGAGGGGCCCCGGTGGGCAATCAGCCCCAGCATTTT,CASRGAPVGNQPQHF
NA,TRBV18,once,TRBJ1-1,TGTGCCAGCTCACCGTGGGGGACAAGGGAGGGTGAAGCTTTCTTT,CASSPWGTREGEAFF
NA,TRBV7-2,NA,TRBJ2-7,TGTGCCAGCAGCTTAGTGGCGGGCTCATACGAGCAGTACTTC,CASSLVAGSYEQYF
TRBD1,TRBV11-3,NA,TRBJ2-5,TGTGCCAGCAGCTGGGGGACAGGTCTCCAAGAGACCCAGTACTTC,CASSWGTGLQETQYF
NA,TRBV14,few,TRBJ2-5,TGTGCCAGCAGCCAAGGTCTTGGATGGGCAGAGACCCAGTACTTC,CASSQGLGWAETQYF
NA,TRBV7-6,once,TRBJ2-2,TGTGCCAGCAGCTTAGCTCAATTCCCCGGTGCAAACACCGGGGAGCTGTTTTTT,CASSLAQFPGANTGELFF
TRBD1,TRBV7-3,NA,TRBJ2-7,TGTGCCAGCAGCCCGGGACAGGGGCACAACGAGCAGTACTTC,CASSPGQGHNEQYF
NA,TRBV6-5,NA,TRBJ1-4,TGTGCCAGCAGGCCGGGGACCAGGGGTGAAAAACTGTTTTTT,CASRPGTRGEKLFF
TRBD2,TRBV6-5,NA,TRBJ2-1,TGTGCCAGCAGTTACCGAAGCGGGAACAATGAGCAGTTCTTC,CASSYRSGNNEQFF
TRBD2,TRBV6-5,NA,TRBJ2-7,TGTGCCAGCAGTCGAACTCTAGCGGATGCGGGCGAGCAGTACTTC,CASSRTLADAGEQYF
TRBD1,TRBV11-2,once,TRBJ1-3,TGTGCCAGCAGCCCGGACAGGAGAAACACCATATATTTT,CASSPDRRNTIYF
TRBD1,TRBV6-5,NA,TRBJ2-7,TGTGCCAGCAGTTATTACGGGACAGTCATTTCGGAGCAGTACTTC,CASSYYGTVISEQYF
TRBD1,TRBV5-5,NA,TRBJ2-7,TGTGCCAGCAGCAGACAGGGTCAGCCCTACGAGCAGTACTTC,CASSRQGQPYEQYF
TRBD1,TRBV11-2,NA,TRBJ1-4,TGTGCCAGCAGCTTACGGGGACAGGACAATGAAAAACTGTTTTTT,CASSLRGQDNEKLFF
NA,TRBV21-1,NA,TRBJ2-1,TGTGCCAGCAGCAAGAGGGGGTTGGGACAGTACAATGAGCAGTTCTTC,CASSKRGLGQYNEQFF
NA,TRBV11-3,few,TRBJ2-2,TGTGCCAGCAGCTTTAGCGGAGGGGACACCGGGGAGCTGTTTTTT,CASSFSGGDTGELFF
TRBD2,TRBV14,NA,TRBJ2-2,TGTGCCAGCAGCCAAGTGAGGGCGGGAGGACTCACCGGGGAGCTGTTTTTT,CASSQVRAGGLTGELFF
TRBD2,TRBV7-9,NA,TRBJ2-2,TGTGCCAGCAGCTTAGAGGGGCCCCGACTAGCGGGAAGGACCGGGGAGCTGTTTTTT,CASSLEGPRLAGRTGELFF
NA,TRBV6-5,NA,TRBJ2-1,TGTGCCAGCAGTTACTGGCTGGCGGGACCGAGGGGTGAGCAGTTCTTC,CASSYWLAGPRGEQFF
NA,TRBV28,NA,TRBJ1-5,TGTGCCAGCAGTATCACAGGACAGAATCAGCCCCAGCATTTT,CASSITGQNQPQHF
TRBD2,TRBV7-2,NA,TRBJ2-7,TGTGCCAGCAGCTTAGTAGGGACTACCTACGAGCAGTACTTC,CASSLVGTTYEQYF
NA,TRBV16,NA,TRBJ1-2,TGTGCCAGCAGCCCCCTGGACTCCCAAAACTATGGCTACACCTTC,CASSPLDSQNYGYTF
NA,TRBV27,NA,TRBJ2-5,TGTGCCAGCAGTTCCACGACTAGTCAAGAGACCCAGTACTTC,CASSSTTSQETQYF
TRBD2,TRBV10-3,once,TRBJ2-7,TGTGCCACGGGGGGGTACGAGCAGTACTTC,CATGGYEQYF
NA,TRBV29-1,NA,TRBJ2-3,TGCAGCGTTGAGAGGGGAGGTACAGATACGCAGTATTTT,CSVERGGTDTQYF
TRBD1,TRBV5-1,NA,TRBJ1-1,TGCGCCAGCAGCTTTCCTCCCGGGACAGGTTCCACTGAAGCTTTCTTT,CASSFPPGTGSTEAFF
NA,TRBV2,NA,TRBJ1-2,TGTGCCAGCATTAAGGACAGCCTCCTGGGCTACACCTTC,CASIKDSLLGYTF
NA,TRBV7-2,NA,TRBJ2-5,TGTGCCAGCAGCCCCCCTCGGACAAACCAAGAGACCCAGTACTTC,CASSPPRTNQETQYF
NA,TRBV5-1,NA,TRBJ1-2,TGCGCCAGCAGCAGGACCCGCCGGGGCTATGGCTACACCTTC,CASSRTRRGYGYTF
TRBD1,TRBV7-9,NA,TRBJ2-7,TGTGCCAGCAGCCGTCCGGGACAGGGGGCTTACGAGCAGTACTTC,CASSRPGQGAYEQYF
NA,TRBV7-9,NA,TRBJ1-2,TGTGCCAGCAGCTTTATTGGTCCGGGTGAGGACAGCCTTAACTATGGCTACACCTTC,CASSFIGPGEDSLNYGYTF
TRBD1,TRBV11-2,NA,TRBJ2-7,TGTGCCAGCAGCCCGGGACAGGGGGCCCGCGAGCAGTACTTC,CASSPGQGAREQYF
TRBD2,TRBV6-2/TRBV6-3,NA,TRBJ2-3,TGTGCCAGCAGTTACGGGGGGGGGAATACAGATACGCAGTATTTT,CASSYGGGNTDTQYF
TRBD2,TRBV11-2,once,TRBJ2-1,TGTGCCAGCAGGCCCTCGGGAGCGGGAGGTAACAATGAGCAGTTCTTC,CASRPSGAGGNNEQFF
NA,TRBV5-1,NA,TRBJ2-3,TGCGCCAGCACAATCTCCGGAGATACGCAGTATTTT,CASTISGDTQYF
TRBD2,TRBV3-1/TRBV3-2,few,TRBJ2-1,TGTGCCAGCAGCCCCCTGGCACCCGGGACTAGCGGGAGGAGGAATGAGCAGTTCTTC,CASSPLAPGTSGRRNEQFF